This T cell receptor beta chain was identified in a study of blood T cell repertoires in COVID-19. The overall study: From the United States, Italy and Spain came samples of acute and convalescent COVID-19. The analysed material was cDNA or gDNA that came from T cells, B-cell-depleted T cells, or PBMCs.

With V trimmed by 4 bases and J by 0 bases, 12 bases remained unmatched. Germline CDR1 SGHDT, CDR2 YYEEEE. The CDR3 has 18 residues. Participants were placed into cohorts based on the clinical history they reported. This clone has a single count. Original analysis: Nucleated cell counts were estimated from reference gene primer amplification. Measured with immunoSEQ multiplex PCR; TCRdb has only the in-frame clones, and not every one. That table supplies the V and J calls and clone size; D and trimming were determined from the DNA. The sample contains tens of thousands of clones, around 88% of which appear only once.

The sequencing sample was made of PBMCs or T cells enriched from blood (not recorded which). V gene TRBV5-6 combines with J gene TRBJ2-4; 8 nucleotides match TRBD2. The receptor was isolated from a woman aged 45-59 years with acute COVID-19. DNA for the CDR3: TGTGCCAGCAGCCGGCGGGGGGTAGCGGATTTAGCCAAAAACATTCAGTACTTC. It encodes CASSRRGVADLAKNIQYF.